Presented here are 6 T cell receptor beta chains from one specimen sequenced in a study of CXCR3-negative and CXCR3-positive naive CD8 T cells. General study points: TRB CDR3s of CXCR3-positive naive cells were more hydrophobic than those of CXCR3-negative naive cells.

These receptors have no identified antigens. Via 5' RACE with UMI labels, TRB cDNA libraries were prepared. TCRdb reprocessed the 5' RACE reads; each CDR3 protein has one entry and no DNA is given. This table lists several thousand distinct CDR3 sequences. The sequenced sample was naive CXCR3+ CD8+ T cells from blood. Regarding subset: CD45RO-CCR7+CD27+CD95- naive CD8+ T cells expressing CXCR3 (TNR3+). These receptors all come from a human donor in good health. Some clones in this sample may be carry-over from other donors' samples.

The J gene is TRBJ2-1, the V gene TRBV9; checking the TCRdb D call of TRBD2 is not possible without DNA. This CDR3 spans 16 amino acids. CDR1 is SGDLS, CDR2 YYNGEE, per germline. CDR3: CASGGTSGSSYNEQFF. Full variable domain (missing parts from reference TRBV9 and TRBJ2-1): DSGVTQTPKHLITATGQRVTLRCSPRSGDLSVYWYQQSLDQGLQFLIQYYNGEERAKGNILERFSAQQFPDLHSELNLSSLELGDSALYFCASGGTSGSSYNEQFFGPGTRLTVL.

The J gene is TRBJ1-2, the V gene TRBV29-1. CDR3 length: 14 residues. Germline CDR1 is SQVTM and CDR2 is ANQGSEA. The CDR3: CSVRSGTGEGGYTF.

The chain employs TRBV2 and TRBJ1-5; checking the TCRdb D call of TRBD1 is not possible without DNA. CDR3 length: 15 amino acids. Germline CDR1 SNHLY, CDR2 FYNNEI. The CDR3 loop is CASSAGTASNQPQHF.

This clonotype is medium-sized by frequency. CDR3 residues: CSVEVGNTIYF. The gene calls are TRBV29-1 and TRBJ1-3. The CDR3 contains 11 residues. CDR1 SQVTM and CDR2 ANQGSEA come from the germline V gene.

This chain joins TRBV6-5 and TRBJ2-1; TCRdb returns TRBD2, unconfirmable since there is no DNA. CDR1 is MNHEY and CDR2 is SVGAGI in the germline V gene. There are 13 residues in the CDR3. The CDR3 loop reads CASRSGSYNEQFF.

This chain links TRBV29-1 with TRBJ1-2; the TCRdb call, TRBD1, lacks DNA for checking. CDR1 is SQVTM, CDR2 ANQGSEA, per germline. This CDR3 has 14 residues. The CDR3 region is CSPPRTTKTYGYTF.